This T cell receptor beta chain was recorded in a study of OX40 agonist ivuxolimab in advanced cancers. Study-level background: One patient with hepatocellular carcinoma and two with cutaneous melanoma, three in all, had partial responses.

The repertoire was sequenced with immunoSEQ multiplex PCR; TCRdb's copy has only in-frame clones and lacks some. The sample lists fewer than 55,000 clones; over 75% were seen once. This clone was found once. CDR3 length: 14 residues. With 2 bases removed from V and 3 bases from J, the gap between germline ends came to 10 bases. Germline V gene sequence: CDR1 MNHEY, CDR2 SVGAGI. This clonotype was sampled from an adult with an advanced solid tumor such as melanoma, head and neck, liver or kidney cancer. The chain joins TRBV6-5 to TRBJ1-1; D possibly corresponds to TRBD1 (6 bases). Sequencing was performed on CD4+ or CD8+ T cells sorted from blood, taken in a trial of the OX40 agonist ivuxolimab. The CDR3 nucleotides read TGTGCCAGCAGTTACCCAGGGGATTACACTGAAGCTTTCTTT. Protein sequence: CASSYPGDYTEAFF.